Listed below are T cell receptor beta chains from one sample, sequenced in a study of beta chain features in type 1 diabetes. Libraries were prepared by immunoSEQ multiplex PCR; TCRdb keeps only in-frame clonotypes and omits some of them. Among about 150,000 clones listed, 9.2% were seen once. Input material: central memory CD4+ T cells from blood. Receptors originate from a man younger than 35 in good health. The CDR3 runs from the conserved cysteine through the conserved F or W. The order of the fields is V gene, D gene, clone size, J gene, CDR3 DNA, CDR3 protein. D genes are given only for firm matches. Size is stated for part of the rows, as once, few or many counts, or as a class when the clone is expanded.

v_call: TRBV28; d_call: -; clone_size: few; j_call: TRBJ1-6; cdr3_nt: TGTGCCAGCACCCCGAGCGTCTCCTATAATTCACCCCTCCACTTT; cdr3_aa: CASTPSVSYNSPLHF
v_call: TRBV7-6; d_call: TRBD1; clone_size: -; j_call: TRBJ2-1; cdr3_nt: TGTGCCAGCAGACAACAGGGGTCAGAGCAGTTCTTC; cdr3_aa: CASRQQGSEQFF
v_call: TRBV5-6; d_call: TRBD1; clone_size: -; j_call: TRBJ2-5; cdr3_nt: TGTGCCAGCAGCCGAGGGACAGGGGAAGAGACCCAGTACTTC; cdr3_aa: CASSRGTGEETQYF
v_call: TRBV9; d_call: TRBD2; clone_size: -; j_call: TRBJ2-5; cdr3_nt: TGTGCCAGCAGCGTAGGGGGACGGGGGGGCGGAGAGACCCAGTACTTC; cdr3_aa: CASSVGGRGGGETQYF
v_call: TRBV5-4; d_call: TRBD1; clone_size: -; j_call: TRBJ1-6; cdr3_nt: TGTGCCAGCAGCCAAGGGACAGGGGTGACACCCCTCCACTTT; cdr3_aa: CASSQGTGVTPLHF
v_call: TRBV11-2; d_call: TRBD2; clone_size: few; j_call: TRBJ2-2; cdr3_nt: TGTGCCAGCAGCTCTAGCGGGGTGAACACCGGGGAGCTGTTTTTT; cdr3_aa: CASSSSGVNTGELFF
v_call: TRBV4-3; d_call: -; clone_size: few; j_call: TRBJ2-1; cdr3_nt: TGCGCCAGCAGCTTGGGACTGGCAGCGGAGGGGGAGCAGTTCTTC; cdr3_aa: CASSLGLAAEGEQFF
v_call: TRBV7-2; d_call: TRBD1; clone_size: many; j_call: TRBJ2-4; cdr3_nt: TGTGCCAGCAGGGATAGACAGGGGGTAACCAAAAACATTCAGTACTTC; cdr3_aa: CASRDRQGVTKNIQYF
v_call: TRBV14; d_call: TRBD2; clone_size: -; j_call: TRBJ2-7; cdr3_nt: TGTGCCAGCAGCCATAAGCGGGGGGTCTCCTACGAGCAGTACTTC; cdr3_aa: CASSHKRGVSYEQYF
v_call: TRBV6-5; d_call: -; clone_size: -; j_call: TRBJ2-7; cdr3_nt: TGTGCCAGCAGCTTAGAGAAGCCCTACGAGCAGTACTTC; cdr3_aa: CASSLEKPYEQYF
v_call: TRBV7-2; d_call: TRBD1; clone_size: few; j_call: TRBJ1-2; cdr3_nt: TGTGCCAGCAGCTTACATACAGGGGGCGCGGGTGGCTACACCTTC; cdr3_aa: CASSLHTGGAGGYTF
v_call: TRBV6-1; d_call: TRBD1; clone_size: few; j_call: TRBJ1-6; cdr3_nt: TGTGCCAGCAGGACGGGGACAGATTCACCCCTCCACTTT; cdr3_aa: CASRTGTDSPLHF
v_call: TRBV5-1; d_call: -; clone_size: -; j_call: TRBJ2-5; cdr3_nt: TGCGCCAGCAGGGAGGTGGGGGAGACCCAGTACTTC; cdr3_aa: CASREVGETQYF
v_call: TRBV5-1; d_call: TRBD2; clone_size: -; j_call: TRBJ2-7; cdr3_nt: TGCGCCAGCAGCAGGACTAGCGGGGGGTACGAGCAGTACTTC; cdr3_aa: CASSRTSGGYEQYF
v_call: TRBV30; d_call: -; clone_size: few; j_call: TRBJ2-1; cdr3_nt: TGTGCCTGGAGTGCCCGGGGGTTACACTCCTACAATGAGCAGTTCTTC; cdr3_aa: CAWSARGLHSYNEQFF